This T cell receptor beta chain is drawn from a study of radiation and T cells in renal cell carcinoma. Described time point: blood 2 weeks post-SBRT. Treatment specified: 15 Gy SBRT to primary tumor, nephrectomy 4 weeks later. This renal cell carcinoma was of the clear cell type. CDR1 ENHRY and CDR2 SYGVKD come from the germline V gene. This CDR3 is 14 amino acids long. Trimming took 10 bases from V and 1 from J, leaving 16 bases between them. Sequencing was performed with immunoSEQ multiplex PCR; in TCRdb, only in-frame clones are kept and a portion is missing. Among 120,000 or so clones listed, 81% were seen once. This clone was seen a few times. Its antigen remains unidentified. Study outcomes and limitations: Top tumor clonotypes rose in blood 2 weeks post-radiation, then contracted. No pretreatment tumor biopsies were available for baseline clonotypes.

Sequenced material: blood, taken from a patient whose treatment included radiotherapy and nephrectomy. The J gene is TRBJ2-5, the V gene TRBV10-3, with a weak D call TRBD2 (6 bases). This clonotype originated in a woman aged 60-75 years with renal cell carcinoma. CDR3 protein: CATQGGGAQETQYF. The CDR3 DNA reads as TGTGCCACCCAGGGAGGAGGAGCCCAAGAGACCCAGTACTTC.